The 29 T cell receptor beta chains below all came from one sample that was sequenced in a study of cytomegalovirus exposure and HLA in healthy donors. Primers included in the PCR were 60 Vbeta and 13 Jbeta primers. Clones were read by immunoSEQ multiplex PCR, and TCRdb kept only the in-frame ones, dropping some. This sample yields 120,000 or so clones, of which over 70% are seen a single time; approximately 9.1% belongs to the top ten. Material: PBMCs. Receptors were obtained from a woman in her 50s in good health and CMV-seropositive.

V usage is TRBV7-8 and J usage is TRBJ2-5; D not certain. The CDR3 contains 14 residues. Trimming shortened V by 1 base and J by 4 bases, and 10 bases separated the two germline ends. Germline V gene sequence: CDR1 SGHVS, CDR2 FQNEAQ. CDR3 coding DNA: TGTGCCAGCAGCTTAGGGCCAACGGGAGAGACCCAGTACTTC. Protein sequence: CASSLGPTGETQYF.

The genes are TRBV7-9 and TRBJ2-6; the D is unclear. CDR1 is SEHNR and CDR2 is FQNEAQ in the germline V gene (reference sequence). Trimming took off 2 bases at V and 4 bases at J, with 15 bases between the two ends. The CDR3 extends over 17 amino acids. The chain's CDR3 is CASSLSWAADGANVLTF. The CDR3 coding sequence is TGTGCCAGCAGCTTATCTTGGGCAGCCGACGGGGCCAACGTCCTGACTTTC.

In its sample, this clone was seen once. V is TRBV7-2 and J is TRBJ1-5, with a weak D call TRBD1 (5 bases). From germline, CDR1 is SGHTA and CDR2 FQGNSA. V lost 0 bases and J 1 base, leaving 10 bases between the germline ends. This CDR3 spans 16 amino acids. The CDR3 spells CASSLAGLGSNQPQHF. The CDR3 DNA follows: TGTGCCAGCAGCTTAGCGGGACTAGGGAGCAATCAGCCCCAGCATTTT.

The rearrangement uses TRBV29-1 and TRBJ2-5, with 8 bases lining up with TRBD1. The germline CDR1 and CDR2 sequences are SQVTM and ANQGSEA. The CDR3 runs to 15 residues. V shed 1 base, J shed 3 bases, and the junction held 7 bases outside the gene matches. CDR3 DNA: TGCAGCGTTGAAGTACTGGGACAGGTGGAAGAGACCCAGTACTTC. Translation gives CSVEVLGQVEETQYF.

V gene TRBV19 combines with J gene TRBJ2-7; TRBD1 matches 9 bases. CDR3 length equals 14 residues. Losses at the gene ends were 6 bases for V and 0 bases for J; bases not matched to a gene: 3. Looked up from germline, CDR1 is LNHDA and CDR2 is SQIVND (reference sequence). The CDR3 sequence is CASSGQGSSYEQYF. CDR3 in DNA: TGTGCCAGTAGCGGACAGGGGAGCTCCTACGAGCAGTACTTC.

The V and J genes are TRBV6-1 and TRBJ2-7; 10 bases align to TRBD2. CDR1 is MNHNS, CDR2 SASEGT, per germline. This CDR3 is built from 15 residues. The V gene end was trimmed by 2 bases and the J gene end by 2 bases; junction bases not matched to a gene: 3. The CDR3 sequence is CASSEIAGGPYEQYF. The CDR3 DNA follows: TGTGCCAGCAGTGAAATAGCGGGGGGACCCTACGAGCAGTACTTC.

This clone has a single count. This sequence joins TRBV5-1 and TRBJ2-1; 9 bases fit TRBD2. V dropped 3 bases and J dropped 6; count of bases not matched to a gene: 7. The CDR3 runs 15 residues. Germline V gives CDR1 SGHRS, CDR2 YFSETQ. The chain's CDR3 is CASSSRLADLNEQFF. DNA of the CDR3: TGCGCCAGCAGCTCCAGACTAGCGGACCTCAATGAGCAGTTCTTC.

The V call is TRBV7-8, the J call TRBJ2-2; the D gene is possibly TRBD1 (7 bases). CDR3 length equals 16 residues. Germline V lookup: CDR1 SGHVS, CDR2 FQNEAQ. Trimming left V 3 bases short and J 2 bases short, with 13 bases between. The CDR3 sequence is CASSFQGGINTGELFF. CDR3 DNA sequence: TGTGCCAGCAGCTTCCAGGGGGGCATCAACACCGGGGAGCTGTTTTTT.

A few counts support this clone. The CDR3 reads CASSRDRGFGYEQYF. CDR3 coding DNA: TGTGCCAGCAGCCGAGACAGGGGGTTCGGCTACGAGCAGTACTTC. V gene TRBV5-4 combines with J gene TRBJ2-7, with 9 bases that match TRBD1. V lost 4 bases and J lost 3; bases outside the gene matches: 8. The CDR3 has 15 amino acids. Looked up from germline, CDR1 is SGHNT and CDR2 is YYREEE (reference sequence).

This clone was seen more than once but under ten times. The chain couples TRBV6-5 to TRBJ2-2, with 8 bases that match TRBD1. Per germline, CDR1 MNHEY and CDR2 SVGAGI. The CDR3 is 14 amino acids. Trimming took 4 bases from V and 7 from J; bases not matched to a gene: 5. The CDR3 sequence: CASSLGQGVGELFF. Here the CDR3 DNA reads TGTGCCAGCAGTTTAGGACAGGGCGTCGGGGAGCTGTTTTTT.

The chain has TRBV4-1 and TRBJ2-5, with a possible D match to TRBD2 (5 bases). V was cut by 3 bases and J by 1 base, with 9 bases left in between. CDR3 length: 14 residues. Germline loops: CDR1 MGHRA, CDR2 YSYEKL. The CDR3 sequence: CASSQQLVQETQYF. In DNA, the CDR3 is TGCGCCAGCAGCCAGCAACTAGTCCAAGAGACCCAGTACTTC.

This rearrangement joins TRBV6-1 to TRBJ2-4; 12 bases align to TRBD2. This CDR3 region has 17 residues. Germline V gene data show CDR1 as MNHNS and CDR2 as SASEGT. J was trimmed by 1 base and V by 4 bases; bases with no gene match: 5. CDR3 bases: TGTGCCAGCAGTGCTAGCGGGGGGGACGTTGCCAAAAACATTCAGTACTTC. Translated, it gives CASSASGGDVAKNIQYF.

The chain couples TRBV4-3 to TRBJ1-5; D unclear. From germline, CDR1 is LGHNA and CDR2 YSLEER. CDR3 length equals 15 residues. Trimming took 0 bases from V and 0 from J, leaving 6 bases between them. Here the CDR3 DNA reads TGCGCCAGCAGCCAAGATTATTATAGCAATCAGCCCCAGCATTTT. The encoded protein is CASSQDYYSNQPQHF.

The chain links TRBV29-1 to TRBJ2-3; possibly TRBD2 for D (6 bases). Germline V gene lookup returns CDR1 SQVTM and CDR2 ANQGSEA. The germline V and J ends were trimmed by 6 bases and 1 base, with 14 bases remaining between them. The CDR3 length is 14 residues. In DNA form, the CDR3 reads TGCAGCGTATCTCTAGGGAGGCGCACAGATACGCAGTATTTT. Amino acids: CSVSLGRRTDTQYF.

The chain joins TRBV2 to TRBJ2-7; D is possibly TRBD2 (6 bases). From germline, CDR1 is SNHLY and CDR2 FYNNEI. The V end lost 1 base, the J end lost 3 bases, and 10 bases lay between the germline ends. The CDR3 spans 14 residues. The CDR3 sequence: CASSEGGRSYEQYF. CDR3 bases: TGTGCCAGCAGTGAAGGGGGGAGGAGCTACGAGCAGTACTTC.

The count of this clone is one. The chain carries TRBV5-1 and TRBJ1-4; D might be TRBD1 (6 bases). The germline V gene has CDR1 SGHRS and CDR2 YFSETQ. The CDR3 sequence is 14 residues long. Trimming took off 1 base at V and 3 bases at J, with 7 bases between the two ends. In nucleotides, the CDR3 is TGCGCCAGCAGCTTGCAGGGGTCTAATGAAAAACTGTTTTTT. As protein: CASSLQGSNEKLFF.

The chain recombines TRBV30 with TRBJ2-1; weak D call: TRBD2 (6 bases). V was cut by 3 bases and J by 12 bases, with 15 bases left in between. Germline V CDR1 and CDR2: GTSNPN, SVGIG (reference sequence). The CDR3 length is 12 residues. The CDR3 sequence is CAWRGLRDLQFF. The CDR3 region has the DNA TGTGCCTGGAGGGGGTTACGGGACTTGCAGTTCTTC.

The genes are TRBV5-8 and TRBJ2-3; the D gene is possibly TRBD1 (6 bases). CDR1 and CDR2 from the germline V gene are SGHTS and YDEGEE. The CDR3 spans 15 residues. Trimming left V 4 bases short and J 0 bases short, with 12 bases between. CDR3 amino acids: CASSPTGLSTDTQYF. In DNA, the CDR3 is TGTGCCAGCAGCCCGACAGGTCTTAGCACAGATACGCAGTATTTT.

The V gene is TRBV9, the J gene TRBJ2-3; TRBD1 is a possible D gene (6 bases). Germline assignment: CDR1 SGDLS and CDR2 YYNGEE. Trimming removed 0 bases at V and 8 bases at J, with 13 bases between. This CDR3 comprises 14 residues. CDR3 region: CASSVGSDSSTQYF. The CDR3 DNA sequence: TGTGCCAGCAGCGTAGGTTCGGACAGCAGTACGCAGTATTTT.

This clone showed up just a few times. This rearrangement joins TRBV30 to TRBJ1-4; no reliable D call. The CDR3 totals 14 residues. CDR1 and CDR2 (germline): GTSNPN, SVGIG (reference sequence). The ends were cut back, 4 bases at V and 2 bases at J, with 11 bases in the middle. The CDR3 DNA reads as TGTGCCTGGAATATTCCTTCTACTAATGAAAAACTGTTTTTT. Amino acids: CAWNIPSTNEKLFF.

This clone showed up just once. The sample carries other DNA sequences with the same CDR3. The V and J genes are TRBV7-9 and TRBJ2-7; 7 bases align to TRBD2. In germline, CDR1 is SEHNR, CDR2 FQNEAQ (reference sequence). The CDR3 runs to 14 residues. With V trimmed by 3 bases and J by 0 bases, 2 bases remained unmatched. The CDR3 DNA reads as TGTGCCAGCAGCTTGTCTAGCGGCTCCTACGAGCAGTACTTC. It translates to CASSLSSGSYEQYF.

The CDR3 nucleotides are TGTGCCAGCAGCTTGGGAACGGGAGTCGGGCGCGGGTTAAGCGAAAAACTGTTTTTT. Amino acid sequence: CASSLGTGVGRGLSEKLFF. V usage is TRBV11-2 and J usage is TRBJ1-4; no definite D call. Between the trimmed V and J ends, which lost 3 bases and 8 bases, there was a span of 28 bases. The germline gives CDR1 SGHAT, CDR2 FQNNGV. CDR3 length: 19 residues.

The CDR3 sequence: CAWSHREGEKLFF. DNA for the CDR3: TGTGCCTGGAGCCACAGGGAAGGGGAAAAACTGTTTTTT. The chain is built from TRBV30 and TRBJ1-4, with D maybe TRBD1 (6 bases). The V end lost 3 bases, the J end lost 8 bases, and 13 bases lay between the germline ends. Looked up from germline, CDR1 is GTSNPN and CDR2 is SVGIG (reference sequence). The CDR3 covers 13 residues. The whole variable domain, remainder taken from reference TRBV30 and TRBJ1-4, is SQTIHQWPATLVQPVGSPLSLECTVEGTSNPNLYWYRQAAGRGLQLLFYSVGIGQISSEVPQNLSASRPQDRQFILSSKKLLLSDSGFYLCAWSHREGEKLFFGSGTQLSVL.

The CDR3 protein is CASTRTTGPRRNTEAFF. The CDR3 coding sequence is TGTGCCAGCACGAGGACGACAGGACCGAGACGGAACACTGAAGCTTTCTTT. The rearrangement links TRBV2 to TRBJ1-1, with D possibly TRBD1 on 6 matching bases. V was cut by 7 bases and J by 1 base, with 22 bases left in between. The CDR3 sequence is 17 residues long. Germline values: CDR1 SNHLY, CDR2 FYNNEI.

CDR3 loop: CASSPRRLARGPDTQYF. The CDR3 nucleotides read TGTGCCAGCAGCCCCCGACGACTAGCGAGGGGCCCAGATACGCAGTATTTT. This chain joins TRBV5-4 and TRBJ2-3, with TRBD2 identical over 8 bases. Germline values: CDR1 SGHNT, CDR2 YYREEE (reference sequence). This CDR3 region has 17 residues. V was pared by 4 bases and J by 4 bases, with 14 bases of the junction left unmatched.

The rearrangement uses TRBV5-1 and TRBJ1-1; no clear D gene. This CDR3 has 14 amino acids. Trimming stripped 1 base from V and 0 bases from J, with 7 bases between. Germline-derived CDR1 and CDR2 are SGHRS and YFSETQ. The CDR3 protein is CASSLRVLNTEAFF. The CDR3, as DNA: TGCGCCAGCAGCTTGAGAGTATTGAACACTGAAGCTTTCTTT. Using reference TRBV5-1 and TRBJ1-1 for the parts outside the CDR3, the full variable domain is KAGVTQTPRYLIKTRGQQVTLSCSPISGHRSVSWYQQTPGQGLQFLFEYFSETQRNKGNFPGRFSGRQFSNSRSEMNVSTLELGDSALYLCASSLRVLNTEAFFGQGTRLTVV.

This chain uses TRBV27 with TRBJ2-7, with TRBD2 as a possible D gene (7 bases). The V gene's germline CDR1 is MNHEY and CDR2 SMNVEV (reference sequence). V gave up 6 bases and J gave up 2 bases, with 14 bases separating them. This CDR3 spans 14 amino acids. The CDR3 DNA follows: TGTGCCAGCAGACTCGGGGGGCGGACCTACGAGCAGTACTTC. Amino acids: CASRLGGRTYEQYF.

This chain uses TRBV7-8 with TRBJ2-2, with D possibly TRBD2 on 6 matching bases. Germline V gene sequence: CDR1 SGHVS, CDR2 FQNEAQ. The CDR3 runs to 16 residues. The germline V and J ends were trimmed by 5 bases and 0 bases, with 13 bases remaining between them. The CDR3 DNA reads TGTGCCAGCAGCCGAGCTGGGGGGTCGAACACCGGGGAGCTGTTTTTT. Protein product: CASSRAGGSNTGELFF.

The rearrangement uses TRBV7-9 and TRBJ1-2, with D unclear. Germline loops: CDR1 SEHNR, CDR2 FQNEAQ (reference sequence). The CDR3 consists of 14 residues. Trimming stripped 1 base from V and 1 base from J, with 7 bases between. This CDR3 reads CASSLESNNYGYTF. DNA of the CDR3: TGTGCCAGCAGCTTAGAGTCTAATAACTATGGCTACACCTTC.